What follows describes a single TCR beta chain. This clonotype was seen many times. Its antigen is still unknown. It has no much larger one-base neighbor in the sample; base qualities were not kept. The data belong to a study of T cell repertoires in cytomegalovirus infection (dated by TCRdb to the late 2010s). A note on the overall study: The HLA type of each donor mattered for the analysis, because public TCR beta signatures pointed to carriage of CMV infection along with the matching HLA type.

Beyond this particular receptor, the publication reports: Cumulative frequency of public TCR beta family members discriminated carriers of CMV infection plus the relevant HLA type in this cohort and an independent 352-donor cohort. The ex vivo response was dominated by HLA-C-restricted CMV-specific TCR beta clonotypes, and the single most frequent clonotype in two of eight donors was supplied by these HLA-C-restricted clonotypes.

The instrument given in TCRdb is Illumina HiSeq 1500. TCRdb reran the public reads through fastp at Q25 and MiXCR, keeping productive beta chains. Duplicate CDR3 protein sequences are folded into a single record with the most common DNA and genes. The sample profile shows some 220,000 distinct CDR3 sequences; 6.5% of them were found once. The ten largest clones add up to around 6.5% of the sample. The receptor was isolated from a human donor in good health (CMV status not recorded). Some clones in this sample may be carry-over from other donors' samples. The material sequenced was PBMCs.

This receptor carries the CDR3 CASKLGQGNSPLHF. The DNA sequence reads TGTGCCAGCAAACTCGGACAGGGGAATTCACCCCTCCACTTT. In this chain, TRBV3-1 is recombined with TRBJ1-6; TRBD1 matches 9 bases in the middle. The CDR3, from cysteine to phenylalanine, totals 14 residues. Here the CDR3 DNA is all that survives: 42 bases in frame from base 1. Sequences LGHDT (CDR1) and YNNKEL (CDR2) are obtained from the germline V gene (reference sequence). Trimming accounts for 7 bases at V and 7 bases at J, while the number of junction bases matched to no gene is 5.